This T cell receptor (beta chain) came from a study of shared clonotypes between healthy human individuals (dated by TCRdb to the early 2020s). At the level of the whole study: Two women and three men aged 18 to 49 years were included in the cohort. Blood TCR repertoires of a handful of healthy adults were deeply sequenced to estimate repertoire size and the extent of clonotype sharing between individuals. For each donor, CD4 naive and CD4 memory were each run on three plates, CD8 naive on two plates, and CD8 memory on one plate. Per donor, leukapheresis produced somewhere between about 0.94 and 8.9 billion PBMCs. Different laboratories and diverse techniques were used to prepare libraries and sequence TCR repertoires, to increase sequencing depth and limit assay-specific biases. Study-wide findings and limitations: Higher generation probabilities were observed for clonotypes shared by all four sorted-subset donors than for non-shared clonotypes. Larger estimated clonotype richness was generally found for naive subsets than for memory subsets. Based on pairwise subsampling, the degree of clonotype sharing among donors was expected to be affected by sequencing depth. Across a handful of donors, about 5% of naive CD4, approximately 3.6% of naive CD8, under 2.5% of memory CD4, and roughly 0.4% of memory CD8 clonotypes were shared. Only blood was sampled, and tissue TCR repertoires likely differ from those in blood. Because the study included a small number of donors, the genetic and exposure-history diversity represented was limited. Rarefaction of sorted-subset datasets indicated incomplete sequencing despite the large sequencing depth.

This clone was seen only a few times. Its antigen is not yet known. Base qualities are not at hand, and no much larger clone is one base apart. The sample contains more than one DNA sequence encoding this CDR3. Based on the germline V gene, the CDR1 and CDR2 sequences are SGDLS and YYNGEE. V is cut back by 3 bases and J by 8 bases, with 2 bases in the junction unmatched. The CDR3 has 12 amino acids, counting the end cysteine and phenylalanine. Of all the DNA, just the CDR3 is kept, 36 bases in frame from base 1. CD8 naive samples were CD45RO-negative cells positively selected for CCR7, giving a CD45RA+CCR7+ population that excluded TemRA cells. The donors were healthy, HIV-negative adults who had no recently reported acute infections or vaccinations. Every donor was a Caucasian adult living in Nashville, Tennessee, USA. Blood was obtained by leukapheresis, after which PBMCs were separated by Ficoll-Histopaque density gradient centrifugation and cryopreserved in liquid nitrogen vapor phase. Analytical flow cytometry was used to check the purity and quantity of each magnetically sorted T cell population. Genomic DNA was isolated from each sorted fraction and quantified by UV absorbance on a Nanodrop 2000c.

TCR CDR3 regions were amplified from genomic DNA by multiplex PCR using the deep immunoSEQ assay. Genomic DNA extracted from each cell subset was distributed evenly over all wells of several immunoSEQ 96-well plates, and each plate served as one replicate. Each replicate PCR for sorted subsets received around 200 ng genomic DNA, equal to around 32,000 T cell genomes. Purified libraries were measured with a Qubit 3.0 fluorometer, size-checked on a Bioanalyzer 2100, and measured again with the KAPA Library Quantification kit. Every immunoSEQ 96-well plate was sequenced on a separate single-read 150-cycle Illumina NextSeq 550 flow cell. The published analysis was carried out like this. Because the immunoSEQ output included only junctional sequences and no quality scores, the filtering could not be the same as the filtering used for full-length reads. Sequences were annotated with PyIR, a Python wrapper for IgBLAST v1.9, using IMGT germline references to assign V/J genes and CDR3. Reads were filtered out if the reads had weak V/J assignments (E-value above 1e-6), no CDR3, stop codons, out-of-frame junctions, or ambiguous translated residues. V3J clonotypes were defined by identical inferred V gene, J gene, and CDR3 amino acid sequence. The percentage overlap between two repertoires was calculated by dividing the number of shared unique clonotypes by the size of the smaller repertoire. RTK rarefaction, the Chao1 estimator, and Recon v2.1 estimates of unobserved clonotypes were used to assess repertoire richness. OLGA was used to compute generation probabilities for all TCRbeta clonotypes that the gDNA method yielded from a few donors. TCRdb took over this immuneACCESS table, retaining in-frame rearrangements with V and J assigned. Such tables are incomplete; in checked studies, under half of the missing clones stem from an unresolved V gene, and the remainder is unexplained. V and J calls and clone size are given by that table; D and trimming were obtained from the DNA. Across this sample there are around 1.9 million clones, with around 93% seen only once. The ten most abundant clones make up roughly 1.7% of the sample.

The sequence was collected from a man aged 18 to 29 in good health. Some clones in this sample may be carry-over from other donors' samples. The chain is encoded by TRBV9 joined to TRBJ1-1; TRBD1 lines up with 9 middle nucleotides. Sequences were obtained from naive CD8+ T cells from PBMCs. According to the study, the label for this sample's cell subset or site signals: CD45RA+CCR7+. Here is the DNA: TGTGCCAGCAGCGCGGGACAGGGAGAAGCTTTCTTT. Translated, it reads CASSAGQGEAFF.